Shown below are 15 T cell receptor beta chains from a single sample sequenced in a study of OX40 agonist ivuxolimab in advanced cancers. Produced via immunoSEQ multiplex PCR; TCRdb's table is partial and in-frame only. The sample lists some 48,000 clones; around 84% were seen once. The source material was CD4+ or CD8+ T cells sorted from blood, sampled in a trial of the OX40 agonist ivuxolimab. The receptors shown here come from an adult with an advanced solid tumor such as melanoma, head and neck, liver or kidney cancer.

The gene calls are TRBV14 and TRBJ1-4; a possible D gene is TRBD1 (6 bases). V was trimmed by 4 bases and J by 8 bases, leaving 20 bases between them. Germline CDR1 is SGHDN and CDR2 is FVKESK. The CDR3 loop spans 16 amino acids. The CDR3 sequence: CASSRSPGEGGEKLFF. The CDR3 DNA reads TGTGCCAGCAGCCGCTCTCCGGGAGAGGGGGGAGAAAAACTGTTTTTT.

On this clone: The junction does not match germline at one end; this may be a read error. This chain uses TRBV2 with TRBJ2-1; maybe TRBD2 (6 bases). There are 16 residues in the CDR3. Germline-derived CDR1 and CDR2 are SNHLY and FYNNEI. CDR3 DNA: TGTGCCAGCAGCGAAGCGGGTCCGCGACTCTACAATGAGCAGTTCTTC. This encodes CASSEAGPRLYNEQFF.

The chain carries TRBV6-1 and TRBJ2-7; perhaps TRBD2 as D (6 bases). The V end was cut by 7 bases, the J end by 3 bases, with 13 bases between. CDR1 is MNHNS and CDR2 is SASEGT in the germline V gene. The CDR3 extends over 13 amino acids. This CDR3 reads CASKEGHYYEQYF. CDR3 nucleotide sequence: TGTGCCAGCAAGGAGGGTCACTACTACGAGCAGTACTTC.

The genes are TRBV27 and TRBJ2-7, with TRBD1 matching 8 bases. V lost 4 bases to trimming and J lost 3 bases; unmatched junction nucleotides: 2. The CDR3 contains 13 residues. Germline V gene sequence: CDR1 MNHEY, CDR2 SMNVEV (reference sequence). CDR3 in DNA: TGTGCCAGCAGTTCCGGGACAGGCTACGAGCAGTACTTC. It specifies CASSSGTGYEQYF.

The rearrangement joins TRBV19 to TRBJ2-2; unclear D gene. V was pared by 2 bases and J by 1 base, with 8 bases between. Germline CDR1 LNHDA, CDR2 SQIVND (reference sequence). The CDR3 consists of 15 residues. For the CDR3, the DNA is TGTGCCAGTAGTATATTCTACAGGAACACCGGGGAGCTGTTTTTT. Protein sequence: CASSIFYRNTGELFF.

The chain uses TRBV7-6 and TRBJ1-1; no reliable D call. CDR3 length equals 13 residues. Germline V gene sequence: CDR1 SGHVS, CDR2 FNYEAQ. V was cut by 4 bases and J by 2 bases, with 8 bases left in between. As DNA, the CDR3 is TGTGCCAGCAGCTCCTTAGGAAACACTGAAGCTTTCTTT. Amino acid sequence: CASSSLGNTEAFF.

V and J are TRBV7-2 and TRBJ1-5; D uncertain. This CDR3 contains 13 residues. V lost 1 base and J lost 7, with 8 bases in between. Germline V CDR1 and CDR2: SGHTA, FQGNSA. Written as DNA, the CDR3 is TGTGCCAGCAGCTTAGTGGGCGGGCAGCCCCAGCATTTT. Protein product: CASSLVGGQPQHF.

V usage is TRBV15 and J usage is TRBJ2-2; D perhaps matches TRBD1 (7 bases). V was pared by 3 bases and J by 8 bases, with 22 bases between. The length of the CDR3 is 17 residues. The germline V gene encodes CDR1 LNHNV and CDR2 YYDKDF (reference sequence). The CDR3 region has the DNA TGTGCCACCAGCAGGTTGGAGGGGCGGACAGGTTCTGGGGAGCTGTTTTTT. Translation gives CATSRLEGRTGSGELFF. The entire variable domain, with the rest obtained from reference TRBV15 and TRBJ2-2, is as follows: DAMVIQNPRYQVTQFGKPVTLSCSQTLNHNVMYWYQQKSSQAPKLLFHYYDKDFNNEADTPDNFQSRRPNTSFCFLDIRSPGLGDTAMYLCATSRLEGRTGSGELFFGEGSRLTVL.

The sample holds a few counts of this clone. J is TRBJ2-5 and V is TRBV28; D ambiguous. V was shortened by 3 bases and J by 4 bases, with 3 bases between the two germline ends. In germline, CDR1 is MDHEN, CDR2 SYDVKM. The CDR3 length is 11 residues. Here the CDR3 DNA reads TGTGCCAGCAGTTTTGGAGAGACCCAGTACTTC. This gives the protein CASSFGETQYF.

The genes are TRBV7-9 and TRBJ1-2, with 7 bases matching TRBD1. J was trimmed by 0 bases and V by 10 bases; bases with no gene match: 14. Germline V gene sequence: CDR1 SEHNR, CDR2 FQNEAQ (reference sequence). The CDR3 has 16 amino acids. The CDR3 is CATSGDDRVANYGYTF. The CDR3 nucleotides are TGTGCCACCAGTGGGGACGACAGGGTTGCTAACTATGGCTACACCTTC.

The gene calls are TRBV28 and TRBJ1-6; 9 nucleotides agree with TRBD1. This CDR3 contains 16 residues. Looked up from germline, CDR1 is MDHEN and CDR2 is SYDVKM. J was trimmed by 2 bases and V by 7 bases; bases with no gene match: 6. This CDR3 reads CASKRGQGPYNSPLHF. CDR3 DNA sequence: TGTGCCAGCAAAAGGGGACAGGGACCCTATAATTCACCCCTCCACTTT.

The J gene is TRBJ1-1, the V gene TRBV28; the match to TRBD1 covers 7 bases. The CDR3 runs to 15 residues. Trimming took 5 bases from V and 12 from J; bases not matched to a gene: 18. The germline CDR1 and CDR2 sequences are MDHEN and SYDVKM. CDR3 nucleotides: TGTGCCAGCAGTGGTACAGGGGAGGGTCCCTTAGTATCTTTCTTT. Translated, it gives CASSGTGEGPLVSFF.

This rearrangement joins TRBV5-1 to TRBJ2-1; tentatively, D is TRBD2 (5 bases). This CDR3 region has 15 residues. The V gene lost 0 bases and the J gene lost 1 base, with 8 bases spanning the gap. In germline, CDR1 is SGHRS, CDR2 YFSETQ. Here the CDR3 reads CASSLAGNSYNEQFF. In DNA form, the CDR3 reads TGCGCCAGCAGCTTGGCCGGGAATTCCTACAATGAGCAGTTCTTC.

This clone was seen just once. The CDR3: CASSPRGLTSTDTQYF. CDR3 DNA: TGTGCCAGCAGCCCTCGGGGTCTAACTAGCACAGATACGCAGTATTTT. V gene TRBV5-8 combines with J gene TRBJ2-3; possible D gene TRBD2, 5 bases. The CDR3 contains 16 residues. Trimming removed 4 bases from V and 0 bases from J, with 15 bases in between. Germline values: CDR1 SGHTS, CDR2 YDEGEE.

The chain couples TRBV28 to TRBJ2-5; no clear D gene. Trimming pared 7 bases from V and 5 bases from J, leaving 14 bases between. Germline lookup yields CDR1 MDHEN and CDR2 SYDVKM. The CDR3 extends over 13 amino acids. CDR3 loop: CASMLPRVETQYF. The CDR3 nucleotides read TGTGCCAGCATGCTTCCCCGGGTGGAGACCCAGTACTTC.